The 13 T cell receptor beta chains reported below all come from one sample, sequenced in a study of cytomegalovirus exposure and HLA in healthy donors. Profiling relied on immunoSEQ multiplex PCR, and the TCRdb table lists in-frame clones only, not all of them. In the table there are some 170,000 clones, approximately 89% of which are singletons. The sequenced sample consisted of PBMCs. The receptors were sampled from a man aged 25 to 45 in good health and CMV-seropositive.

The chain couples TRBV4-1 to TRBJ2-3, with a tentative D call TRBD1 (5 bases). Deletions cut 4 bases from V and 5 bases from J, with 10 bases between. CDR1 is MGHRA, CDR2 YSYEKL, per germline. This CDR3 is 13 amino acids long. The CDR3 sequence: CASSLDQGDTQYF. In DNA form, the CDR3 reads TGCGCCAGCAGCCTCGATCAGGGAGATACGCAGTATTTT.

Of note for this clone: The junction shows a germline mismatch at one end, possibly a read error. The CDR3 DNA reads TGTGCCAGCAGTGACGCTCACAGGGAGGAGATCGCCTTC. This gives the protein CASSDAHREEIAF. The rearrangement links TRBV6-1 to TRBJ2-7; perhaps D is TRBD1 or TRBD2 (6 bases each). Germline values: CDR1 MNHNS, CDR2 SASEGT. The CDR3 is made up of 13 amino acids.

The gene calls are TRBV5-4 and TRBJ1-4; 7 nucleotides agree with TRBD1. The CDR3 has 13 residues. The V gene's germline CDR1 is SGHNT and CDR2 YYREEE (reference sequence). V lost 2 bases to trimming and J lost 7 bases; unmatched junction nucleotides: 2. This CDR3 is CASSFKGAEKLFF. CDR3 nucleotide sequence: TGTGCCAGCAGCTTCAAGGGGGCTGAAAAACTGTTTTTT.

The V gene is TRBV27, the J gene TRBJ1-1; no clear D. CDR1 is MNHEY, CDR2 SMNVEV, per germline (reference sequence). The CDR3 sequence is 14 residues long. Between the trimmed V and J ends, which lost 8 bases and 4 bases, there was a span of 17 bases. The CDR3 nucleotides are TGTGCCAGCTCCACCGTGGGCATTGGCACTGAAGCTTTCTTT. It specifies CASSTVGIGTEAFF.

The chain has TRBV10-2 and TRBJ2-2; no reliable D call. CDR1 WSHSY and CDR2 SAAADI come from the germline V gene. Trimming removed 0 bases at V and 4 bases at J, with 9 bases between. The CDR3 is 15 amino acids. The CDR3 loop is CASSESGSPTGELFF. In DNA, the CDR3 is TGCGCCAGCAGTGAGTCGGGATCCCCCACCGGGGAGCTGTTTTTT.

CDR3 amino acids: CASSPGQGEGNTIYF. CDR3 bases: TGTGCCAGCAGCCCGGGACAGGGGGAAGGAAACACCATATATTTT. The gene calls are TRBV11-3 and TRBJ1-3; 11 bases are a match to TRBD1. The V and J ends lost 5 bases and 4 bases, in that order; junction bases with no gene match: 4. Germline V gene lookup returns CDR1 SGHNT and CDR2 YENEEA. CDR3 length: 15 residues.

The chain joins TRBV5-1 to TRBJ2-2; D unresolved. Germline V gene lookup returns CDR1 SGHRS and CDR2 YFSETQ. This CDR3 region has 15 residues. Trimming pared 0 bases from V and 1 base from J, leaving 7 bases between. The CDR3 DNA follows: TGCGCCAGCAGCTTGGTCGCGATGAACACCGGGGAGCTGTTTTTT. Amino acid sequence: CASSLVAMNTGELFF.

Written as DNA, the CDR3 is TGTGCCAGCAGCCCAGCCGTCGGGGGGAGCAATCAGCCCCAGCATTTT. Translating gives CASSPAVGGSNQPQHF. This sequence joins TRBV7-8 and TRBJ1-5; TRBD1 might be the D (5 bases). Germline V gene data show CDR1 as SGHVS and CDR2 as FQNEAQ. The germline V and J ends were trimmed by 5 bases and 1 base, with 15 bases remaining between them. There are 16 residues in the CDR3.

This clone was recorded only once. This chain uses TRBV10-3 with TRBJ1-1, with D unclear. This CDR3 contains 13 residues. The germline V gene encodes CDR1 ENHRY and CDR2 SYGVKD. Trimming took off 6 bases at V and 4 bases at J, with 12 bases between the two ends. CDR3 protein: CAIREAGPTEAFF. Here the CDR3 DNA reads TGTGCCATCAGGGAGGCGGGCCCCACTGAAGCTTTCTTT.

There are a few counts of this clone. The chain carries TRBV4-3 and TRBJ1-2; D is undetermined. V lost 5 bases and J 2 bases, leaving 9 bases between the germline ends. This CDR3 spans 13 amino acids. Germline loops: CDR1 LGHNA, CDR2 YSLEER. The CDR3 DNA follows: TGCGCCAGCAGCTTGGACGGCAACTATGGCTACACCTTC. This encodes CASSLDGNYGYTF.

The V call is TRBV29-1, the J call TRBJ2-2, with TRBD2 as a possible D gene (5 bases). Germline CDR1 reads SQVTM; CDR2 reads ANQGSEA. Trimming cost V 5 bases and J 4 bases, with 11 bases left between them. The CDR3 is 13 amino acids. The CDR3 DNA reads TGCAGCGTTACTAGACGGGGCACCGGGGAGCTGTTTTTT. It codes for CSVTRRGTGELFF.

The V and J genes are TRBV5-1 and TRBJ1-5; possibly TRBD1 for D (6 bases). Trimming removed 4 bases from V and 3 bases from J, with 11 bases in between. The CDR3 runs 14 residues. CDR1 is SGHRS, CDR2 YFSETQ, per germline. This chain's CDR3 is CASSVTGDNQPQHF. The CDR3 DNA reads as TGCGCCAGCAGCGTGACAGGAGACAATCAGCCCCAGCATTTT.

The chain recombines TRBV7-6 with TRBJ2-6, with D possibly TRBD1 on 6 matching bases. CDR1 and CDR2 from the germline V gene are SGHVS and FNYEAQ. The CDR3 contains 15 residues. Between the trimmed V and J ends, which lost 5 bases and 2 bases, there was a span of 10 bases. The CDR3 region is CASSPGAPGANVLTF. The CDR3 coding sequence is TGTGCCAGCAGCCCAGGGGCTCCTGGGGCCAACGTCCTGACTTTC.